A single sample is the source of the 10 T cell receptor beta chains below, sequenced in a study of T cell responses to AZD1222 COVID-19 vaccine. Profiling relied on immunoSEQ multiplex PCR, and the TCRdb table lists in-frame clones only, not all of them. The table has approximately 110,000 clones, more than 70% seen once; the top ten hold approximately 5%. The sample consisted of peripheral blood, taken on day 0 of AZD1222 vaccination. All receptors derive from an adult in good health.

The rearrangement links TRBV4-3 to TRBJ1-2, with D uncertain. Germline CDR1 reads LGHNA; CDR2 reads YSLEER. V lost 0 bases to trimming and J lost 8 bases, with 19 bases between them. CDR3 length: 16 amino acids. This CDR3 reads CASSQDNIRQQQGYTF. The CDR3 coding sequence is TGCGCCAGCAGCCAAGATAACATCCGCCAGCAACAGGGCTACACCTTC.

By share, this clone counts as medium-sized (0.01 to 0.1%). The chain carries TRBV2 and TRBJ1-2; weak D call: TRBD1 (5 bases). Germline values: CDR1 SNHLY, CDR2 FYNNEI. The CDR3 has 11 residues. Trimming removed 0 bases at V and 14 bases at J, with 10 bases between. This chain's CDR3 is CASSEARGPTF. The CDR3 DNA sequence: TGTGCCAGCAGTGAAGCGAGGGGCCCGACCTTC.

Worth noting for this clone: Within the sample, other DNA sequences also encode this same CDR3. The chain carries TRBV7-2 and TRBJ2-7, with 8 positions matching TRBD1. From germline, CDR1 is SGHTA and CDR2 FQGNSA. CDR3 length equals 15 residues. The trim removed 1 base at V and 2 bases at J, leaving 4 bases unmatched. The CDR3 DNA sequence: TGTGCCAGCAGCTTAGTCGGGACAGGTACCTACGAGCAGTACTTC. It specifies CASSLVGTGTYEQYF.

The DNA of the CDR3 is TGCGCCAGCAGCCGGACAGGGAGCTCCTCTGGAAACACCATATATTTT. Its protein is CASSRTGSSSGNTIYF. The chain links TRBV5-1 to TRBJ1-3; 8 bases agree with TRBD1. J was trimmed by 0 bases and V by 4 bases; bases with no gene match: 6. Germline V lookup: CDR1 SGHRS, CDR2 YFSETQ. CDR3 length: 16 residues.

In its sample, this clone was seen once. This chain uses TRBV6-5 with TRBJ1-5; D is uncertain. This CDR3 spans 13 amino acids. Germline-derived CDR1 and CDR2 are MNHEY and SVGAGI. With 4 bases removed from V and 4 bases from J, the gap between germline ends came to 8 bases. The CDR3 DNA reads TGTGCCAGCAGTTCCGTAGGGAATCAGCCCCAGCATTTT. Translated, it gives CASSSVGNQPQHF.

The V call is TRBV18, the J call TRBJ1-6, with TRBD1 identical over 7 bases. Germline loops: CDR1 KGHSH, CDR2 LQKENI. V lost 4 bases, J lost 12 bases, and 9 bases stayed unmatched. The CDR3 loop spans 14 amino acids. The CDR3 sequence: CASSRGTEKIPLHF. CDR3 nucleotide sequence: TGTGCCAGCTCACGCGGGACAGAGAAAATACCCCTCCACTTT.

V gene TRBV11-3 combines with J gene TRBJ2-3; 8 bases line up with TRBD2. The CDR3 contains 16 residues. Germline V gene lookup returns CDR1 SGHNT and CDR2 YENEEA. The V segment lost 5 bases and the J segment 0 bases; nucleotides outside the gene matches: 7. The CDR3 region is CASSRKAGASTDTQYF. The DNA for the CDR3 is TGTGCCAGCAGCCGCAAAGCGGGGGCAAGCACAGATACGCAGTATTTT.

This clone was picked up one time. The J gene is TRBJ2-1, the V gene TRBV5-1, with a possible D match to TRBD2 (6 bases). V was shortened by 2 bases and J by 10 bases, with 19 bases between the two germline ends. The CDR3 spans 15 residues. Germline CDR1 is SGHRS and CDR2 is YFSETQ. The CDR3 DNA follows: TGCGCCAGCAGCTTCTTTGAACAGGAGGGCAACGAGCAGTTCTTC. This sequence encodes CASSFFEQEGNEQFF.

The rearrangement links TRBV3-1 (or the pseudogene TRBV3-2) to TRBJ2-2; D not resolved. Trimming cost V 1 base and J 0 bases, with 12 bases left between them. This CDR3 contains 17 residues. From germline, CDR1 is LGHDT and CDR2 YNNKEL (reference sequence). The CDR3 region has the DNA TGTGCCAGCAGCCAAGTTAATTACCTCGCGAACACCGGGGAGCTGTTTTTT. Encoded protein: CASSQVNYLANTGELFF.

The chain joins TRBV5-1 to TRBJ1-2; 11 nucleotides line up with TRBD1. This CDR3 spans 16 amino acids. The trim removed 2 bases at V and 7 bases at J, leaving 10 bases unmatched. CDR1 is SGHRS, CDR2 YFSETQ, per germline. CDR3 in DNA: TGCGCCAGCAGCTTACCCCAGGGACAGGGGGAGGTTGGCTACACCTTC. It encodes CASSLPQGQGEVGYTF.